One and the same sample provided the 22 T cell receptor beta chains below, sequenced in a study of blood T cell repertoires in COVID-19 (TCRdb year 2020). The library was obtained by the immunoSEQ multiplex PCR assay. TCRdb provides this immuneACCESS table in a form limited to in-frame rearrangements. Some clones are lacking; in checked studies, under half of them reflect an unresolved V gene, and why the rest are absent is not known. The table for this sample lists about 220,000 clones; under 90% of them were counted only once. The ten largest clones take up approximately 3.8% of the sample. The sample consisted of peripheral blood. These receptors were collected from a woman of 80 years or more with acute or convalescent COVID-19.

This clone has just a few counts. The chain has TRBV9 and TRBJ1-6; 7 bases match TRBD1. In germline, CDR1 is SGDLS, CDR2 YYNGEE. V was clipped by 4 bases and J by 8 bases; unmatched bases: 12. This CDR3 has 16 residues. The CDR3 DNA reads as TGTGCCAGCAGCACAGGGACAGCCGAAGAAGATTCACCCCTCCACTTT. Its translation: CASSTGTAEEDSPLHF.

This rearrangement joins TRBV5-1 to TRBJ1-1, with TRBD1 as a possible D gene (6 bases). V shed 2 bases and J shed 4 bases, with 18 bases lying between them. Germline-derived CDR1 and CDR2 are SGHRS and YFSETQ. This CDR3 spans 16 amino acids. DNA of the CDR3: TGCGCCAGCAGCTTAGGCTTCGGACAGCTAACCACTGAAGCTTTCTTT. Translating gives CASSLGFGQLTTEAFF.

The chain combines TRBV29-1 with TRBJ2-5, with 13 bases matching TRBD2. CDR1 and CDR2 from the germline V gene are SQVTM and ANQGSEA. V shed 4 bases, J shed 7 bases, and the junction held 15 bases outside the gene matches. CDR3 length equals 17 residues. For the CDR3, the DNA is TGCAGCGTTGGAAGGACTAGCGGGGGCTCCGATCTGGGGACCCAGTACTTC. It yields the protein CSVGRTSGGSDLGTQYF.

The gene calls are TRBV9 and TRBJ2-5; D possibly corresponds to TRBD1 (5 bases). The V and J ends lost 0 bases and 2 bases respectively, with 8 bases between them. CDR1 and CDR2 (germline): SGDLS, YYNGEE. The CDR3 length is 14 residues. In DNA form, the CDR3 reads TGTGCCAGCAGCGTAGAGGGGAAACAAGAGACCCAGTACTTC. This codes for CASSVEGKQETQYF.

This chain joins TRBV5-1 and TRBJ1-6; 7 bases match TRBD1. The ends lost 3 bases at V and 8 bases at J; junction bases unmatched: 8. CDR3 length: 15 residues. CDR1 SGHRS and CDR2 YFSETQ come from the germline V gene. CDR3 region: CASSSLTGPDSPLHF. CDR3 nucleotide sequence: TGCGCCAGCAGCTCGTTGACAGGGCCAGATTCACCCCTCCACTTT.

The CDR3 loop is CASSLGTGSRGSPLHF. The CDR3 DNA sequence: TGTGCCAGCAGCTTAGGTACGGGGTCGCGGGGTTCACCCCTCCACTTT. The chain links TRBV13 to TRBJ1-6; D gene uncertain. The CDR3 sequence is 16 residues long. Germline lookup yields CDR1 PRHDT and CDR2 FYEKMQ (reference sequence). V lost 0 bases, J lost 9 bases, and 15 bases lay in between.

CDR3 DNA: TGTGCCATCAGTGATTCGGTCCGTGGAAACACCATATATTTT. Translating gives CAISDSVRGNTIYF. The chain employs TRBV10-3 and TRBJ1-3; D ambiguous. V lost 3 bases and J 3 bases, leaving 9 bases between the germline ends. The CDR3 is 14 residues long. Per germline, CDR1 ENHRY and CDR2 SYGVKD.

This chain joins TRBV6-5 and TRBJ2-1, with 13 bases lining up with TRBD2. Trimming cost V 0 bases and J 10 bases; bases outside gene matches: 3. CDR1 and CDR2 from the germline V gene are MNHEY and SVGAGI. The CDR3 sequence is 15 residues long. CDR3 in amino acids: CASSYSKGLAGEQFF. The CDR3, as DNA: TGTGCCAGCAGTTACTCGAAGGGACTAGCGGGGGAGCAGTTCTTC.

The V gene is TRBV30, the J gene TRBJ1-6, with 7 bases that match TRBD1. CDR1 and CDR2 from the germline V gene are GTSNPN and SVGIG (reference sequence). J lost 4 bases, V lost 3 bases, and 0 bases had no gene match. CDR3 length: 13 amino acids. CDR3 sequence reads: CAWRDRYNSPLHF. In nucleotides, the CDR3 is TGTGCCTGGAGGGACAGGTATAATTCACCCCTCCACTTT.

This chain joins TRBV5-4 and TRBJ1-1; 8 bases are shared with TRBD1. CDR1 is SGHNT, CDR2 YYREEE, per germline (reference sequence). V lost 4 bases and J lost 1; bases outside the gene matches: 9. The CDR3 extends over 16 amino acids. CDR3 DNA: TGTGCCAGCAGCCCGCCGTGGACAGGGAGGAACACTGAAGCTTTCTTT. Its protein product is CASSPPWTGRNTEAFF.

This clone was seen more than once but under ten times. This CDR3 reads CASNPGAGELFF. In DNA, the CDR3 is TGTGCCAGTAACCCGGGGGCCGGGGAGCTGTTTTTT. The V gene is TRBV19, the J gene TRBJ2-2, with D possibly matching TRBD2 (6 bases). V lost 7 bases and J 6 bases, leaving 9 bases between the germline ends. CDR3 size: 12 residues. The V gene's germline CDR1 is LNHDA and CDR2 SQIVND (reference sequence).

The rearrangement links TRBV7-9 to TRBJ1-4; 7 nucleotides align to TRBD1. The junction had 5 bases not matched to a gene; V was cut back by 7 bases and J by 0 bases. The germline gives CDR1 SEHNR, CDR2 FQNEAQ (reference sequence). The CDR3 is 15 amino acids. CDR3 nucleotides: TGTGCCAGCACGCCGCAGGGGGCAACTAATGAAAAACTGTTTTTT. It specifies CASTPQGATNEKLFF. The variable domain in full, completed from reference TRBV7-9 and TRBJ1-4, reads DTGVSQNPRHKITKRGQNVTFRCDPISEHNRLYWYRQTLGQGPEFLTYFQNEAQLEKSRLLSDRFSAERPKGSFSTLEIQRTEQGDSAMYLCASTPQGATNEKLFFGSGTQLSVL.

The CDR3 reads CASSIRTGESSPLHF. CDR3 bases: TGTGCCAGCAGTATTCGGACAGGGGAGAGCTCACCCCTCCACTTT. The chain couples TRBV6-6 to TRBJ1-6; 9 bases are a match to TRBD1. Per germline, CDR1 MNHNY and CDR2 SVGAGI (reference sequence). V lost 5 bases to trimming and J lost 10 bases; unmatched junction nucleotides: 9. This CDR3 region has 15 residues.

The CDR3 spells CASSLDQSSETQYF. The DNA of the CDR3 is TGTGCCAGCAGCTTAGACCAATCTAGTGAGACCCAGTACTTC. The chain joins TRBV7-9 to TRBJ2-5; D uncertain. CDR3 length: 14 amino acids. The germline CDR1 and CDR2 sequences are SEHNR and FQNEAQ (reference sequence). V was pared by 1 base and J by 5 bases, with 11 bases between.

V is TRBV4-2 and J is TRBJ2-5; 8 bases line up with TRBD1. Losses at the gene ends were 3 bases for V and 1 base for J; bases not matched to a gene: 4. The CDR3 sequence is 15 residues long. The V gene's germline CDR1 is LGHNA and CDR2 YNFKEQ. The CDR3 region has the DNA TGTGCCAGCAGCCAGGCTCAGGGGGCCCAAGAGACCCAGTACTTC. This sequence encodes CASSQAQGAQETQYF.

Notes on this clone: At one end, the junction sequence differs from germline, possibly due to a read error. The rearrangement uses TRBV6-1 and TRBJ2-1; possibly TRBD2 for D (5 bases). The CDR3 is 13 residues long. Germline assignment: CDR1 MNHNS and CDR2 SASEGT. CDR3: CASREGLIGEQFF. As DNA, the CDR3 is TGTGCCAGCAGAGAAGGACTCATAGGTGAGCAGTTCTTC.

The chain links TRBV12-5 to TRBJ1-5; D is uncertain. The germline CDR1 and CDR2 sequences are LGHNT and FRNRAP. Deletions cut 5 bases from V and 4 bases from J, with 12 bases between. The CDR3 is made up of 14 amino acids. The CDR3 loop is CASGVRPSNQPQHF. CDR3 coding DNA: TGTGCTAGTGGTGTTAGACCTAGTAATCAGCCCCAGCATTTT.

The gene calls are TRBV18 and TRBJ1-2, with D perhaps matching TRBD1 (6 bases). Germline V gene data show CDR1 as KGHSH and CDR2 as LQKENI. The germline V and J ends were trimmed by 5 bases and 2 bases, with 9 bases remaining between them. CDR3 length equals 13 residues. This CDR3 is CASSDRINYGYTF. The CDR3 bases are TGTGCCAGCTCAGACAGGATAAACTATGGCTACACCTTC.

Details on this clone: Other DNA variants within this sample encode the same CDR3. The rearrangement uses TRBV19 and TRBJ1-1, with unresolved D. V was cut by 5 bases and J by 0 bases, with 7 bases left in between. There are 13 residues in the CDR3. Per the germline V gene, CDR1 is LNHDA and CDR2 is SQIVND (reference sequence). The CDR3 DNA reads as TGTGCCAGTAGTGCCCAGGTGAACACTGAAGCTTTCTTT. Protein sequence: CASSAQVNTEAFF.

The V and J genes are TRBV6-2 or TRBV6-3 and TRBJ1-5; D not resolved. Per germline, CDR1 MNHEY and CDR2 SVGEGT. This CDR3 region has 15 residues. Trimming removed 0 bases at V and 0 bases at J, with 6 bases between. The CDR3 region is CASSYSGNSNQPQHF. DNA of the CDR3: TGTGCCAGCAGTTACTCGGGCAATAGCAATCAGCCCCAGCATTTT.

This clone was observed a single time. The chain uses TRBV12-3 or TRBV12-4 and TRBJ2-1; D perhaps matches TRBD2 (5 bases). Deletions cut 3 bases from V and 8 bases from J, with 8 bases between. The CDR3 is made up of 12 amino acids. DNA of the CDR3: TGTGCCAGCAGTTTTAGCGACGATGAGCAGTTCTTC. It encodes CASSFSDDEQFF.

This clone was found once. V is TRBV2 and J is TRBJ2-7, with 8 bases fitting TRBD1. The CDR3 totals 14 residues. Germline V gene data show CDR1 as SNHLY and CDR2 as FYNNEI. Unmatched junction bases numbered 6, after V lost 6 bases and J lost 2 bases. The CDR3 nucleotides are TGTGCCAGCAGAACAGGGGGTCTACCCTACGAGCAGTACTTC. Amino acids: CASRTGGLPYEQYF.